A single sample gave rise to the 2 T cell receptor beta chains below, sequenced in a study of beta chain features in type 1 diabetes. General study points: Among all four CD4+ subsets, Type 1 diabetes patients had TCRB CDR3s that were moderately but significantly shorter.

These TCRs are of unknown antigen specificity. The study reverse transcribed the entire isolated RNA, so it sequenced expressed TCRB transcripts. Data came from immunoSEQ multiplex PCR; TCRdb stores just in-frame clones and leaves some out. The sample shows 250,000 or so clones, roughly 22% of them seen only once. The specimen was naive CD4+ T cells from blood. The receptors derive from a woman aged 40 to 55 with type 1 diabetes.

Here the CDR3 DNA reads TGCGCCAGCAGCCAAGACATCTATAGCAATCAGCCCCAGCATTTT. Its protein is CASSQDIYSNQPQHF. This chain connects TRBV4-3 to TRBJ1-5; no clear D gene. The CDR3 has 15 amino acids. V was pared by 0 bases and J by 0 bases, with 6 bases between. CDR1 and CDR2 from the germline V gene are LGHNA and YSLEER.

The chain couples TRBV28 to TRBJ2-5, with 9 bases aligning to TRBD1. Germline V lookup: CDR1 MDHEN, CDR2 SYDVKM. This CDR3 has 14 residues. The ends lost 6 bases at V and 2 bases at J; junction bases unmatched: 4. The CDR3 region has the DNA TGTGCCAGCAGGAGACAGGGGGGTCAAGAGACCCAGTACTTC. It specifies CASRRQGGQETQYF.